Included here is one T cell receptor beta chain sequence, with context. Its antigen is not identified. These data come from a study of cytomegalovirus exposure and HLA in healthy donors. The overall study: The 90 to 150 validation repertoires used the same platform as the approximately 670 first-cohort repertoires, a later analysis reported.

Germline assignment: CDR1 KGHSH and CDR2 LQKENI. Trimming took 10 bases from V and 2 from J; bases not matched to a gene: 9. This CDR3 contains 15 residues. Study observations and caveats: A few CMV-associated chains were confirmed in vitro to be specific for CMV antigens. The study flagged 150 to 200 TCR beta chains as cytomegalovirus-associated.

The protocol was immunoSEQ multiplex PCR, while the TCRdb copy is restricted to in-frame clones and leaves out a portion. The sample records over 200,000 clones, around 88% being singletons. The chain employs TRBV18 and TRBJ2-7, with 12 positions matching TRBD2. The origin of this receptor is a woman aged 18-29 years in good health and CMV-seronegative. Sample: PBMCs. CDR3 DNA sequence: TGTGCCACCAAACCCGGACTAGCGGGAACCTACGAGCAGTACTTC. Translating it yields CATKPGLAGTYEQYF.